The 27 T cell receptor beta chains below all came from one sample that was sequenced in a study of cytomegalovirus exposure and HLA in healthy donors. The PCR employed 60 Vbeta primers together with 13 Jbeta primers. TCRdb's table, derived via immunoSEQ multiplex PCR, lists solely in-frame clones and lacks some. The repertoire holds 150,000 to 160,000 clones, with 82% as singletons. The sequenced sample was PBMCs. The receptors were sampled from a woman in her 50s in good health and CMV-seropositive.

The chain carries TRBV5-6 and TRBJ2-6; 8 positions agree with TRBD1. V gave up 0 bases and J gave up 4 bases; unmatched junction bases: 3. The length of the CDR3 is 16 residues. The germline V gene encodes CDR1 SGHDT and CDR2 YYEEEE. The CDR3 DNA is TGTGCCAGCAGCTTGGACAGGGGGTCAGGGGCCAACGTCCTGACTTTC. Its protein is CASSLDRGSGANVLTF.

The chain couples TRBV7-9 to TRBJ1-4, with 9 bases identical to TRBD1. Germline loops: CDR1 SEHNR, CDR2 FQNEAQ (reference sequence). V shed 1 base, J shed 4 bases, and the junction held 7 bases outside the gene matches. This CDR3 has 17 residues. The CDR3 region is CASSLGETGGNNEKLFF. CDR3 DNA sequence: TGTGCCAGCAGCTTAGGGGAGACAGGGGGGAATAATGAAAAACTGTTTTTT.

The gene calls are TRBV6-1 and TRBJ2-1; 11 positions agree with TRBD2. The CDR3 has 15 residues. Per the germline V gene, CDR1 is MNHNS and CDR2 is SASEGT. Germline trimming cut 7 bases from V and 7 bases from J; bases unmatched to any gene: 9. CDR3 DNA: TGTGCCAGCATGTTACTAGCGGGGGCGAAGAATGAGCAGTTCTTC. Translated: CASMLLAGAKNEQFF.

This clone was seen more than once but under ten times. This rearrangement joins TRBV4-1 to TRBJ1-1; D is perhaps TRBD1 (6 bases). V was shortened by 2 bases and J by 4 bases, with 8 bases between the two germline ends. Germline V CDR1 and CDR2: MGHRA, YSYEKL. CDR3 length equals 13 residues. CDR3 residues: CASSQSGATEAFF. CDR3 nucleotides: TGCGCCAGCAGCCAATCAGGGGCCACTGAAGCTTTCTTT.

This CDR3 reads CASSQRTWHNSPLHF. CDR3 coding DNA: TGCGCCAGCAGTCAGAGGACATGGCATAATTCACCCCTCCACTTT. The rearrangement uses TRBV23-1 and TRBJ1-6, with D perhaps TRBD1 (5 bases). TRBV23-1 is classed as an ORF, of uncertain function. The length of the CDR3 is 15 residues. Trimming took 3 bases from V and 5 from J, leaving 11 bases between them.

V is TRBV19 and J is TRBJ2-1; TRBD2 matches at 7 bases. Trimming cost V 7 bases and J 0 bases; bases outside gene matches: 3. This CDR3 is built from 14 residues. Germline V gene lookup returns CDR1 LNHDA and CDR2 SQIVND (reference sequence). The CDR3 is CASMGGVSYNEQFF. CDR3 coding DNA: TGTGCCAGTATGGGGGGGGTCTCCTACAATGAGCAGTTCTTC. Full variable domain (missing parts from reference TRBV19 and TRBJ2-1): DGGITQSPKYLFRKEGQNVTLSCEQNLNHDAMYWYRQDPGQGLRLIYYSQIVNDFQKGDIAEGYSVSREKKESFPLTVTSAQKNPTAFYLCASMGGVSYNEQFFGPGTRLTVL.

The chain joins TRBV7-3 to TRBJ1-1, with 7 positions matching TRBD1. Per germline, CDR1 SGHTA and CDR2 FQGTGA. The CDR3 runs 14 residues. The J segment lost 4 bases and the V segment lost 2 bases, leaving 4 bases of the junction unmatched. CDR3 nucleotides: TGTGCCAGCAGCTTAGGAACAGGGGTCACTGAAGCTTTCTTT. Encoded protein: CASSLGTGVTEAFF.

This clone was counted once. The chain has TRBV23-1 and TRBJ2-7; D perhaps matches TRBD1 (5 bases). TRBV23-1 carries the ORF label, with uncertain function. V lost 2 bases and J 3 bases, leaving 14 bases between the germline ends. This CDR3 spans 15 amino acids. CDR3 bases: TGCGCCAGCAGTCAAACGCTGGGGCAGGACTACGAGCAGTACTTC. Its protein product is CASSQTLGQDYEQYF.

The genes are TRBV4-2 and TRBJ2-1; 9 nucleotides match TRBD2. The germline CDR1 and CDR2 sequences are LGHNA and YNFKEQ. The CDR3 covers 15 residues. V dropped 0 bases and J dropped 7; count of bases not matched to a gene: 4. The CDR3 nucleotides are TGTGCCAGCAGCCAAGATCTTGCGGGGGGGAATGAGCAGTTCTTC. Translation: CASSQDLAGGNEQFF.

This clone was found a few times. V and J are TRBV25-1 and TRBJ1-2; possibly TRBD1 for D (5 bases). Trimming removed 1 base at V and 5 bases at J, with 11 bases between. Per the germline V gene, CDR1 is MGHDK and CDR2 is SYGVNS. The length of the CDR3 is 14 residues. This chain's CDR3 is CASSESLDSYGYTF. Here the CDR3 DNA reads TGTGCCAGCAGTGAATCCCTCGACAGTTATGGCTACACCTTC.

The V call is TRBV7-8, the J call TRBJ2-7, with 12 positions matching TRBD1. Germline V lookup: CDR1 SGHVS, CDR2 FQNEAQ. CDR3 length: 14 amino acids. The junction had 5 bases not matched to a gene; V was cut back by 6 bases and J by 5 bases. CDR3 residues: CASRPGQGADEQYF. DNA of the CDR3: TGTGCCAGCAGACCGGGACAGGGGGCCGACGAGCAGTACTTC.

CDR3 DNA: TGTGCCAGCAGTTTAGCAGCTAACTATGGCTACACCTTC. The encoded protein is CASSLAANYGYTF. The chain combines TRBV27 with TRBJ1-2, with D uncertain. The germline V gene has CDR1 MNHEY and CDR2 SMNVEV (reference sequence). The CDR3 loop spans 13 amino acids. Trimming pared 2 bases from V and 0 bases from J, leaving 4 bases between.

This chain joins TRBV5-4 and TRBJ2-5; 9 bases map to TRBD2. The closer fit of TRBJ2-7 to the DNA end suggests the J call may be wrong. The CDR3 has 17 residues. The V gene's germline CDR1 is SGHNT and CDR2 YYREEE (reference sequence). For the CDR3, the DNA is TGTGCCAGCAGCACGGCGAATCTAGCGGGGCGCACCTACGAGCAGTACTTC. It specifies CASSTANLAGRTYEQYF.

The chain employs TRBV10-3 and TRBJ1-2; 9 nucleotides align to TRBD1. After removal of 5 bases from V and 2 bases from J, the junction contained 3 bases not matched to a gene. Germline assignment: CDR1 ENHRY and CDR2 SYGVKD. CDR3 size: 14 residues. The CDR3: CAISRTGGNYGYTF. CDR3 DNA sequence: TGTGCCATCAGTCGTACAGGGGGCAACTATGGCTACACCTTC.

The rearrangement uses TRBV6-5 and TRBJ1-5, with TRBD1 matching 8 bases. In germline, CDR1 is MNHEY, CDR2 SVGAGI. Losses at the gene ends were 6 bases for V and 2 bases for J; bases not matched to a gene: 6. This CDR3 region has 15 residues. The CDR3 DNA reads as TGTGCCAGCAGCCGACAGGGGATGGGCAATCAGCCCCAGCATTTT. It translates to CASSRQGMGNQPQHF.

The chain couples TRBV4-1 to TRBJ2-5, with D possibly matching TRBD2 (5 bases). The J call may be faulty, since TRBJ2-7 better matches the DNA end. Germline V gene sequence: CDR1 MGHRA, CDR2 YSYEKL. The CDR3 loop spans 14 amino acids. Here the CDR3 reads CASSKTRGKYEQYF. The CDR3, as DNA: TGCGCCAGCAGCAAAACTCGGGGTAAGTACGAGCAGTACTTC.

V gene TRBV13 combines with J gene TRBJ1-4; D might be TRBD1 (5 bases). Trimming cost V 4 bases and J 6 bases, with 9 bases left between them. Per the germline V gene, CDR1 is PRHDT and CDR2 is FYEKMQ (reference sequence). This CDR3 spans 13 amino acids. CDR3 sequence reads: CASSWGTDEKLFF. The CDR3 nucleotides are TGTGCCAGCAGCTGGGGGACTGATGAAAAACTGTTTTTT.

The chain links TRBV5-1 to TRBJ2-4; maybe TRBD1 (5 bases). The CDR3 covers 16 residues. Trimming took 0 bases from V and 0 from J, leaving 10 bases between them. Germline V CDR1 and CDR2: SGHRS, YFSETQ. The CDR3 region has the DNA TGCGCCAGCAGCTTGGGACAGCTTCTAGCCAAAAACATTCAGTACTTC. Protein: CASSLGQLLAKNIQYF. Based on the CDR3 plus reference TRBV5-1 and TRBJ2-4, the full variable domain is KAGVTQTPRYLIKTRGQQVTLSCSPISGHRSVSWYQQTPGQGLQFLFEYFSETQRNKGNFPGRFSGRQFSNSRSEMNVSTLELGDSALYLCASSLGQLLAKNIQYFGAGTRLSVL.

The J gene is TRBJ1-6, the V gene TRBV7-9, with D perhaps TRBD1 (6 bases). This CDR3 region has 14 residues. From germline, CDR1 is SEHNR and CDR2 FQNEAQ (reference sequence). V lost 5 bases and J lost 7, with 12 bases in between. CDR3 sequence reads: CASSPQGTNSPLHF. CDR3 DNA sequence: TGTGCCAGCAGCCCACAGGGAACAAATTCACCCCTCCACTTT.

The genes are TRBV4-3 and TRBJ2-7, with 7 bases matching TRBD1. V dropped 4 bases and J dropped 3; count of bases not matched to a gene: 9. Per the germline V gene, CDR1 is LGHNA and CDR2 is YSLEER. The CDR3 sequence is 15 residues long. CDR3 sequence (DNA): TGCGCCAGCAGCCTAACGACAGGGCGGGTCTACGAGCAGTACTTC. The encoded protein is CASSLTTGRVYEQYF.

This clone is a singleton in its sample. Within the sample, other DNA sequences also encode this same CDR3. The rearrangement joins TRBV7-9 to TRBJ2-7, with unresolved D. Germline loops: CDR1 SEHNR, CDR2 FQNEAQ (reference sequence). This CDR3 has 11 residues. V shed 5 bases and J shed 4 bases, with 6 bases lying between them. In DNA, the CDR3 is TGTGCCAGCAGCCGTAGTTACGAGCAGTACTTC. Residues: CASSRSYEQYF.

The V and J genes are TRBV7-3 and TRBJ2-2, with TRBD2 matching over 13 bases. The CDR3 extends over 16 amino acids. Germline trimming cut 3 bases from V and 8 bases from J; bases unmatched to any gene: 6. Germline CDR1 and CDR2: SGHTA and FQGTGA. This CDR3 is CASSFTSGGAAGELFF. The CDR3 bases are TGTGCCAGCAGCTTTACTAGCGGGGGGGCCGCTGGGGAGCTGTTTTTT. The variable domain in full, with the rest retrieved from reference TRBV7-3 and TRBJ2-2, is GAGVSQTPSNKVTEKGKYVELRCDPISGHTALYWYRQSLGQGPEFLIYFQGTGAADDSGLPNDRFFAVRPEGSVSTLKIQRTERGDSAVYLCASSFTSGGAAGELFFGEGSRLTVL.

In this sample, this clone turned up a few times. The rearrangement joins TRBV7-2 to TRBJ2-7; D is perhaps TRBD2 (5 bases). Trimming pared 1 base from V and 4 bases from J, leaving 17 bases between. Germline V gives CDR1 SGHTA, CDR2 FQGNSA. There are 16 residues in the CDR3. CDR3 nucleotide sequence: TGTGCCAGCAGCTTAGAGCTTCGGACGGGGAGTTACGAGCAGTACTTC. Protein product: CASSLELRTGSYEQYF.

The rearrangement links TRBV7-2 to TRBJ1-2; D not certain. The CDR3 is made up of 14 amino acids. Trimming shortened V by 7 bases and J by 6 bases, and 18 bases separated the two germline ends. CDR1 is SGHTA and CDR2 is FQGNSA in the germline V gene. The CDR3 nucleotides are TGTGCCAGCACACCAAACGGAGGTCGGGATGGCTACACCTTC. Translating gives CASTPNGGRDGYTF.

This chain joins TRBV27 and TRBJ2-1; the D gene is possibly TRBD2 (5 bases). Looked up from germline, CDR1 is MNHEY and CDR2 is SMNVEV (reference sequence). Trimming took off 5 bases at V and 0 bases at J, with 17 bases between the two ends. The CDR3 length is 17 residues. The CDR3 DNA follows: TGTGCCAGCAGTCCCACAAGCGGACGGAGCTCCTACAATGAGCAGTTCTTC. Translation gives CASSPTSGRSSYNEQFF.

CDR3 amino acids: CATSKGDNSPLHF. The CDR3 nucleotides are TGTGCCACCTCCAAGGGAGATAATTCACCCCTCCACTTT. The chain recombines TRBV9 with TRBJ1-6; D unclear. The V and J ends lost 9 bases and 5 bases respectively, with 12 bases between them. The CDR3 spans 13 residues. Germline CDR1 is SGDLS and CDR2 is YYNGEE.

The gene calls are TRBV6-5 and TRBJ2-5; D remains ambiguous. Germline assignment: CDR1 MNHEY and CDR2 SVGAGI. CDR3 length equals 13 residues. V shed 2 bases and J shed 2 bases, with 6 bases lying between them. The CDR3 nucleotides read TGTGCCAGCAGTTACACGGGTCAAGAGACCCAGTACTTC. Translating gives CASSYTGQETQYF.